Many counts were recorded for the clone carrying this TCR beta chain. The data derive from a study of T cells in Graves' hyperthyroidism and ophthalmopathy. Amplification targeted TCR beta CDR3 regions from RNA transcripts. HTBI primers were employed in a first-round RT-PCR of the TCR CDR3. TCRdb fed the multiplex PCR reads into MiXCR, producing one record per CDR3 protein. In the table there are fewer than 400,000 distinct CDR3 sequences, 15% to 19% of which are singletons. The sequenced sample was blood. The receptor was derived from a woman under 30 with Graves' hyperthyroidism that later progressed to Graves' ophthalmopathy.

DNA of the CDR3: TGTGCCAGCAGCTCACCCTCTATAGGGACAGGGAGGCATGGCTACACCTTC. As protein: CASSSPSIGTGRHGYTF. The chain couples TRBV11-2 to TRBJ1-2; 9 nucleotides match TRBD1. V was clipped by 4 bases and J by 6 bases; unmatched bases: 15. This CDR3 comprises 17 residues. The V gene's germline CDR1 is SGHAT and CDR2 FQNNGV.